The 22 T cell receptor beta chains given below trace back to one sample, sequenced in a study of T-cell memory formation after mild COVID-19. One entry per CDR3 protein, called by TCRdb with MiXCR from the 5' RACE reads. The sample shows hundreds of thousands of distinct CDR3 sequences, about a sixth of them seen only once. Sequences were obtained from PBMCs or a T cell subset sorted from them (not recorded which). The source of these receptors is a man aged 18 to 30 who had mild COVID-19 (a few samples of this study predate the infection). Cell type and time point are not known.

This clonotype has just a few counts. The chain is built from TRBV20-1 and TRBJ1-5; D gene uncertain. Trimming removed 1 base at V and 6 bases at J, with 13 bases between. Per the germline V gene, CDR1 is DFQATT and CDR2 is SNEGSKA (reference sequence). The CDR3 runs 14 residues. The CDR3 reads CSARGAPGRQPQHF. The DNA of the CDR3 is TGCAGTGCTAGAGGCGCACCTGGGCGTCAGCCCCAGCATTTT.

The chain couples TRBV5-1 to TRBJ2-6, with a tentative D call TRBD1 (5 bases). CDR1 is SGHRS, CDR2 YFSETQ, per germline. The CDR3 contains 17 residues. Between the trimmed V and J ends, which lost 0 bases and 0 bases, there was a span of 10 bases. The CDR3 DNA reads as TGCGCCAGCAGCTTGGACAGGCTCAACTCTGGGGCCAACGTCCTGACTTTC. It yields the protein CASSLDRLNSGANVLTF.

CDR3 DNA sequence: TGCGCCAGCAGCCCGTTCGGTCAGGGCGGGGAGCTGTTTTTT. It codes for CASSPFGQGGELFF. The chain carries TRBV5-1 and TRBJ2-2; weak D call: TRBD1 (5 bases). Germline values: CDR1 SGHRS, CDR2 YFSETQ. The CDR3 covers 14 residues. Between the trimmed V and J ends, which lost 4 bases and 7 bases, there was a span of 14 bases.

This clonotype was picked up a small number of times. This sequence joins TRBV12-3 or TRBV12-4 and TRBJ1-2, with a tentative D call TRBD1 (5 bases). V lost 9 bases and J 0 bases, leaving 14 bases between the germline ends. The CDR3 runs to 14 residues. In nucleotides, the CDR3 is TGTGCCAGTGCAGGAGGGGCCCCTAACTATGGCTACACCTTC. Encoded protein: CASAGGAPNYGYTF.

V and J are TRBV12-3 or TRBV12-4 and TRBJ2-7, with a tentative D call TRBD1 (6 bases). CDR3 length: 13 residues. Trimming shortened V by 6 bases and J by 6 bases, and 15 bases separated the two germline ends. The CDR3 here is CASSRQVWGEQYV. The CDR3 DNA reads as TGTGCCAGCAGCCGACAGGTCTGGGGCGAGCAGTACGTC.

This clonotype was seen ten or more times. CDR3 nucleotides: TGTGCCAGCAGTCCGGGACACGCTAACACCGGGGAGCTGTTTTTT. This gives the protein CASSPGHANTGELFF. The rearrangement joins TRBV2 to TRBJ2-2; D possibly corresponds to TRBD1 (6 bases). V lost 5 bases and J lost 2, with 12 bases in between. From germline, CDR1 is SNHLY and CDR2 FYNNEI. The CDR3 consists of 15 residues.

The sample holds a few counts of this clonotype. V gene TRBV12-3 or TRBV12-4 combines with J gene TRBJ2-6; D not certain. CDR3 size: 18 residues. Trimming stripped 5 bases from V and 0 bases from J, with 17 bases between. CDR3 nucleotide sequence: TGTGCCAGCAGTGCAACCTACAGAGGCTACTCTGGGGCCAACGTCCTGACTTTC. This translates into CASSATYRGYSGANVLTF.

The J gene is TRBJ1-2, the V gene TRBV6-6; 11 bases are shared with TRBD1. Germline lookup yields CDR1 MNHNY and CDR2 SVGAGI (reference sequence). The CDR3 sequence is 15 residues long. Losses at the gene ends were 2 bases for V and 7 bases for J; bases not matched to a gene: 6. Written as DNA, the CDR3 is TGTGCCAGCAGTTACCTTGGACAGGGGGCTCGTGGCTACACCTTC. It codes for CASSYLGQGARGYTF.

The rearrangement links TRBV5-5 to TRBJ2-5; D could derive from TRBD1 or TRBD2 (5 bases each). This CDR3 is 16 amino acids long. Germline CDR1 reads SGHKS; CDR2 reads YYEKEE (reference sequence). Trimming took 4 bases from V and 5 from J, leaving 21 bases between them. CDR3 loop: CASSINPTIEGETQYF. The CDR3 nucleotides are TGTGCCAGCAGCATCAACCCTACCATCGAGGGGGAGACCCAGTACTTC.

Here the CDR3 DNA reads TGTGCCAGCAGCTACCCGGGACAGGACAGTTACACCGGGGAGCTGTTTTTT. Amino acids: CASSYPGQDSYTGELFF. The V gene is TRBV6-6, the J gene TRBJ2-2; 8 bases map to TRBD1. V lost 6 bases to trimming and J lost 3 bases; unmatched junction nucleotides: 12. The germline CDR1 and CDR2 sequences are MNHNY and SVGAGI (reference sequence). The CDR3 extends over 17 amino acids.

The chain employs TRBV5-1 and TRBJ2-7; D ambiguous. CDR3 length: 13 amino acids. V dropped 5 bases and J dropped 4 bases, with 13 bases sitting between them. Germline lookup yields CDR1 SGHRS and CDR2 YFSETQ. The CDR3 spells CASSSRPGYEQYV. The CDR3 DNA is TGCGCCAGCAGTTCGAGGCCTGGGTACGAGCAGTACGTC.

There are a few counts of this clonotype. The chain couples TRBV20-1 to TRBJ1-1; 8 positions match TRBD1. Unmatched junction bases numbered 13, after V lost 5 bases and J lost 8 bases. The germline V gene encodes CDR1 DFQATT and CDR2 SNEGSKA (reference sequence). CDR3 length: 14 residues. The CDR3 DNA sequence: TGCAGTGCTCCCCCCCGGACAGGGAAAGGGGAAGCTTTCTTT. Translated: CSAPPRTGKGEAFF.

This clonotype was counted between two and nine times. The chain couples TRBV12-3 or TRBV12-4 to TRBJ2-7; D might be TRBD1 (5 bases). V lost 2 bases to trimming and J lost 2 bases, with 10 bases between them. The CDR3 is 14 residues long. The CDR3 spells CASSLQGPTYEQYF. In DNA, the CDR3 is TGTGCCAGCAGTTTACAGGGTCCGACCTACGAGCAGTACTTC.

The rearrangement uses TRBV14 and TRBJ2-2, with a possible D match to TRBD2 (6 bases). Germline-derived CDR1 and CDR2 are SGHDN and FVKESK. CDR3 length equals 15 residues. V was clipped by 3 bases and J by 4 bases, with 12 bases between them. CDR3 DNA sequence: TGTGCCAGCAGCCACTACCAGGGACTCACCGGGGAGCTGTTTTTT. Translation: CASSHYQGLTGELFF.

The V call is TRBV4-1, the J call TRBJ2-3, with D uncertain. V was clipped by 5 bases and J by 4 bases, with 13 bases between them. The CDR3 sequence is 14 residues long. CDR1 is MGHRA, CDR2 YSYEKL, per germline. The CDR3 bases are TGCGCCAGCAGCGCCCCGGGTGGTCCAGATACGCAGTATTTT. Encoded protein: CASSAPGGPDTQYF.

The chain joins TRBV27 to TRBJ1-6; possibly TRBD1 for D (6 bases). Germline lookup yields CDR1 MNHEY and CDR2 SMNVEV (reference sequence). Trimming stripped 1 base from V and 3 bases from J, with 13 bases between. The CDR3 spans 17 residues. Here the CDR3 DNA reads TGTGCCAGCAGTTTATTTAAGGGGGAGTACTATAATTCACCCCTCCACTTT. Amino acids: CASSLFKGEYYNSPLHF.

This chain links TRBV4-3 with TRBJ1-2; D call uncertain. Germline CDR1 LGHNA, CDR2 YSLEER. This CDR3 contains 14 residues. Trimming cost V 4 bases and J 4 bases, with 13 bases left between them. The DNA of the CDR3 is TGCGCCAGCAGCCCCACGGGCGAGAGCTATGGCTACACCTTC. As protein: CASSPTGESYGYTF.

CDR3 sequence (DNA): TGTGCCAGCAGCTCGACAGTCGGAGTTATGGGGAACACTGAAGCTTTCTTT. Its translation: CASSSTVGVMGNTEAFF. The V and J genes are TRBV11-2 and TRBJ1-1; D may be TRBD1 (5 bases). CDR3 length: 17 residues. Per germline, CDR1 SGHAT and CDR2 FQNNGV. V was cut by 4 bases and J by 1 base, with 19 bases left in between.

This clonotype was seen more than once but under ten times. The chain has TRBV7-2 and TRBJ1-1; D ambiguous. There are 14 residues in the CDR3. Germline V lookup: CDR1 SGHTA, CDR2 FQGNSA. The V end lost 5 bases, the J end lost 2 bases, and 12 bases lay between the germline ends. The CDR3 nucleotides read TGTGCCAGCAGCCCGCGTTGGGGTAACACTGAAGCTTTCTTT. This translates into CASSPRWGNTEAFF.

This chain connects TRBV4-1 to TRBJ2-1; maybe TRBD1 (6 bases). V gave up 1 base and J gave up 2 bases, with 9 bases separating them. Germline CDR1 MGHRA, CDR2 YSYEKL. The CDR3 is 15 amino acids. The chain's CDR3 is CASSQVDRTYNEQFF. The CDR3 bases are TGCGCCAGCAGCCAAGTGGACAGAACCTACAATGAGCAGTTCTTC.

There are a few counts of this clonotype. The J gene is TRBJ1-5, the V gene TRBV10-3, with unresolved D. V lost 4 bases to trimming and J lost 5 bases, with 9 bases between them. Germline V gives CDR1 ENHRY, CDR2 SYGVKD. The CDR3 has 13 residues. The CDR3 protein is CAISGGGDQPQHF. DNA for the CDR3: TGTGCCATCAGTGGGGGTGGGGATCAGCCCCAGCATTTT.

In its sample, this clonotype was seen many times. This sequence joins TRBV6-4 and TRBJ2-3, with D possibly matching TRBD2 (6 bases). Trimming left V 6 bases short and J 0 bases short, with 10 bases between. Germline CDR1 is MRHNA and CDR2 is SNTAGT. The CDR3 runs 14 residues. The CDR3 DNA sequence: TGTGCCAGCAGGGCCGGGACTAGCACAGATACGCAGTATTTT. Translation gives CASRAGTSTDTQYF.